The sequence of this T cell receptor beta chain was determined in a study of blood T cell repertoires in COVID-19. In the study overall: The United States, Italy and Spain were the sources of the acute and convalescent COVID-19 samples. PBMCs, B-cell-depleted T cells, or T cells provided the cDNA or gDNA that made up the material.

Authors' methods: Quantification of nucleated cells was approximated via reference gene primer amplification. Clones were sequenced by immunoSEQ multiplex PCR, and TCRdb holds only the in-frame ones, with some missing. V, J and clone size are those of that table, while D and trimming were read from the DNA. The table has 30,000 to 45,000 clones, around four fifths seen once. Germline values: CDR1 LGHDT, CDR2 YNNKEL (reference sequence). Trimming shortened V by 0 bases and J by 2 bases, and 2 bases separated the two germline ends. This CDR3 spans 14 amino acids. Sequences were obtained from peripheral blood. The rearrangement links TRBV3-1 (or the pseudogene TRBV3-2) to TRBJ2-6; D is undetermined. The source is a man in his sixties or seventies with acute or convalescent COVID-19. CDR3 coding DNA: TGTGCCAGCAGCCAAGATACTGGGGCCAACGTCCTGACTTTC. Translated, it gives CASSQDTGANVLTF.